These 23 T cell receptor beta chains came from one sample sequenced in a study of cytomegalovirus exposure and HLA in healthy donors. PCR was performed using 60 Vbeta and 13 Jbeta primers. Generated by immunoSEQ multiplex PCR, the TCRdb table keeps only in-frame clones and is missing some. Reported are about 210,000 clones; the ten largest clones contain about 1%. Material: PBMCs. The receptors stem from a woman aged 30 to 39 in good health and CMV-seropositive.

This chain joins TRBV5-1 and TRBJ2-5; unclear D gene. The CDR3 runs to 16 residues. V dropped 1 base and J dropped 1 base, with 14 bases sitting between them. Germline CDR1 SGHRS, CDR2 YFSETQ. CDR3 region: CASSLFPDRGQETQYF. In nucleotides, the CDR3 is TGCGCCAGCAGCTTGTTCCCAGATAGAGGCCAAGAGACCCAGTACTTC. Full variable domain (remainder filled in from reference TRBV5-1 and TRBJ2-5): KAGVTQTPRYLIKTRGQQVTLSCSPISGHRSVSWYQQTPGQGLQFLFEYFSETQRNKGNFPGRFSGRQFSNSRSEMNVSTLELGDSALYLCASSLFPDRGQETQYFGPGTRLLVL.

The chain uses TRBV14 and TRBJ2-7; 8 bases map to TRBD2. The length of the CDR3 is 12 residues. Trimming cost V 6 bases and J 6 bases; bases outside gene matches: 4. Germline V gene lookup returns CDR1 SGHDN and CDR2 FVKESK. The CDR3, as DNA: TGTGCCAGCAGGGGCGGGGGGATCGAGCAGTACTTC. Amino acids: CASRGGGIEQYF.

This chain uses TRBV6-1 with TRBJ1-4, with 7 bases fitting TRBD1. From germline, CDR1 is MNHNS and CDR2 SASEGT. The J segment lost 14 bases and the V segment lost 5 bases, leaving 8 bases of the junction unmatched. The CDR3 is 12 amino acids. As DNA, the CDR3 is TGTGCCAGCAGTTCCATTGACAGGGACCTGTTTTTT. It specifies CASSSIDRDLFF.

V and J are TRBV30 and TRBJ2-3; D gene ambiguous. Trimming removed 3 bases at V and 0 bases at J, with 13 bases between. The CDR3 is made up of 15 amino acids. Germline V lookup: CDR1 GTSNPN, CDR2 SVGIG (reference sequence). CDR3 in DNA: TGTGCCTGGAGCATGAGTACCCCTAGCACAGATACGCAGTATTTT. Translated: CAWSMSTPSTDTQYF.

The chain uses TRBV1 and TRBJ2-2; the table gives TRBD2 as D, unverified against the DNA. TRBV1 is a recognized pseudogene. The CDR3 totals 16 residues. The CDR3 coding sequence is TGCACCAGCAGCCGACTAGCGGGAGGGGGGACCGGGGAGCTGTTTTTT. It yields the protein CTSSRLAGGGTGELFF.

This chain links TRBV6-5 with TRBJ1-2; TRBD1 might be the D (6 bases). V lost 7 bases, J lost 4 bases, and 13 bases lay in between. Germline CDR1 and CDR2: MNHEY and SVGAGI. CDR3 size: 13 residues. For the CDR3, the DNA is TGTGCCAGCACTAACGGACAGCTCTATGGCTACACCTTC. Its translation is CASTNGQLYGYTF.

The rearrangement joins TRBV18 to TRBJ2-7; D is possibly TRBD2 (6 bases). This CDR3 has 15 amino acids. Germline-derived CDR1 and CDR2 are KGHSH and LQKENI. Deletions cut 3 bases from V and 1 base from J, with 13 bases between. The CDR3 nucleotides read TGTGCCAGCTCACCGACGGGACTGCGATCCTACGAGCAGTACTTC. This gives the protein CASSPTGLRSYEQYF.

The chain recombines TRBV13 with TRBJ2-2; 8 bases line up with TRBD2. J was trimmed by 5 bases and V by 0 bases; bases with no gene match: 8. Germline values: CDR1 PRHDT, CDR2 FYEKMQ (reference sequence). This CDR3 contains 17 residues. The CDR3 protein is CASSLGVAASGTGELFF. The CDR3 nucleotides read TGTGCCAGCAGCTTAGGCGTTGCGGCTAGCGGGACCGGGGAGCTGTTTTTT.

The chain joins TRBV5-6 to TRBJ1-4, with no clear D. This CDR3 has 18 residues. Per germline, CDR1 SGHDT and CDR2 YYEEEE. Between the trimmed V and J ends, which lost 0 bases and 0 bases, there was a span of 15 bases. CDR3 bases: TGTGCCAGCAGCTTGGAGGGTCGAGCGGACTCAACTAATGAAAAACTGTTTTTT. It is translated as CASSLEGRADSTNEKLFF.

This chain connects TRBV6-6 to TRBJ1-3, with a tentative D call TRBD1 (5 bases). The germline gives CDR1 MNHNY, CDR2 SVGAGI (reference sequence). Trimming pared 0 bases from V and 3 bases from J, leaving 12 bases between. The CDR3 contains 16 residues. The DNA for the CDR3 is TGTGCCAGCAGTTACTCGATTGGGGCGTATGGAAACACCATATATTTT. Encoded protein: CASSYSIGAYGNTIYF.

CDR3 residues: CASSYGASNTEAFF. CDR3 in DNA: TGTGCCAGCAGTTACGGGGCCTCGAACACTGAAGCTTTCTTT. The chain carries TRBV6-5 and TRBJ1-1, with D possibly matching TRBD1 (5 bases). The CDR3 is made up of 14 amino acids. The germline gives CDR1 MNHEY, CDR2 SVGAGI. Trimming shortened V by 2 bases and J by 1 base, and 8 bases separated the two germline ends.

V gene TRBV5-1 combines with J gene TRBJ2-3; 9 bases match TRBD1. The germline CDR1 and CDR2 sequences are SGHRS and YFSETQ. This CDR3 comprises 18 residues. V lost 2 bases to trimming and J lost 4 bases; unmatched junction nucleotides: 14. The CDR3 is CASSFGTGKLDLADTQYF. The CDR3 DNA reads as TGCGCCAGCAGCTTCGGGACAGGGAAACTAGATCTGGCAGATACGCAGTATTTT.

The DNA for the CDR3 is TGTGCCAGCAGTTACCGGGCAGGGAATCAGCCCCAGCATTTT. As protein: CASSYRAGNQPQHF. The rearrangement uses TRBV6-5 and TRBJ1-5; D is possibly TRBD1 (5 bases). Per germline, CDR1 MNHEY and CDR2 SVGAGI. CDR3 length: 14 residues. V was cut by 2 bases and J by 4 bases, with 9 bases left in between.

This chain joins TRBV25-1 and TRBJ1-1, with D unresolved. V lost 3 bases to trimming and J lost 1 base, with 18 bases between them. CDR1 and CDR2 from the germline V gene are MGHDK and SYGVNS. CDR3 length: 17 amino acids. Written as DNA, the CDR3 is TGTGCCAGCAGTGATATGCGGCGGGGAGGCAAGAACACTGAAGCTTTCTTT. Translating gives CASSDMRRGGKNTEAFF.

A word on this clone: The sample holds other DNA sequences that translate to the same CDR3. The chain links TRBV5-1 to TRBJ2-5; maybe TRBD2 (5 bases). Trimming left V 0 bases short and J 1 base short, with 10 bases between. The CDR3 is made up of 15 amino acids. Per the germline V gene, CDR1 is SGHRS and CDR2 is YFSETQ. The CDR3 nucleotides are TGCGCCAGCAGCTTGGGAGGGCAGCCCCAAGAGACCCAGTACTTC. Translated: CASSLGGQPQETQYF.

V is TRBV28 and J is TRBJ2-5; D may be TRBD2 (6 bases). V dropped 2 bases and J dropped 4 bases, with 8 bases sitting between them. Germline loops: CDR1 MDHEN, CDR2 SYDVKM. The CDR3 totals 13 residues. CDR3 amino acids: CASSLTGGETQYF. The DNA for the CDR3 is TGTGCCAGCAGTTTAACCGGGGGAGAGACCCAGTACTTC.

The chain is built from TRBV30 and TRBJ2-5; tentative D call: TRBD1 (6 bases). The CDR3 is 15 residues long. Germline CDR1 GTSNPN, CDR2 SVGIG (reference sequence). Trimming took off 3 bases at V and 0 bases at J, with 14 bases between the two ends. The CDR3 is CAWSPGQSHQETQYF. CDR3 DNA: TGTGCCTGGAGCCCTGGACAGTCCCACCAAGAGACCCAGTACTTC.

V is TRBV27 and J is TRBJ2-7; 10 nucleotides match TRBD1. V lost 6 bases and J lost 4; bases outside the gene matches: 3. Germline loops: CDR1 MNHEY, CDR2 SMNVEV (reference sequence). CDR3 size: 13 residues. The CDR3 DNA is TGTGCCAGCAGATGGACAGGGGGTTACGAGCAGTACTTC. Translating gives CASRWTGGYEQYF.

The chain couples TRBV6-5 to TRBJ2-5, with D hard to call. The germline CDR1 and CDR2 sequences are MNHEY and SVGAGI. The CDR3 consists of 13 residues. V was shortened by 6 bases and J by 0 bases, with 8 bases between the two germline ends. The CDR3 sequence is CASRVGDQETQYF. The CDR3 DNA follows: TGTGCCAGCAGGGTAGGAGACCAAGAGACCCAGTACTTC.

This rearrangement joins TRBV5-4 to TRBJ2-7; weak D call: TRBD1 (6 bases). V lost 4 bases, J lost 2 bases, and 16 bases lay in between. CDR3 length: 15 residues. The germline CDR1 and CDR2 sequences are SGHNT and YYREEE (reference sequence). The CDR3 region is CASSPITGTTYEQYF. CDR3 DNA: TGTGCCAGCAGCCCAATTACCGGGACAACCTACGAGCAGTACTTC.

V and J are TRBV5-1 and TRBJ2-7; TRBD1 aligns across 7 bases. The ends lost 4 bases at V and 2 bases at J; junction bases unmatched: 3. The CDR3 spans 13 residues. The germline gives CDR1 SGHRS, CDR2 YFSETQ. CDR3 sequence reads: CASSDRVAYEQYF. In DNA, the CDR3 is TGCGCCAGCAGCGACAGGGTCGCCTACGAGCAGTACTTC. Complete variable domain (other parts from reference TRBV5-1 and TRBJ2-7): KAGVTQTPRYLIKTRGQQVTLSCSPISGHRSVSWYQQTPGQGLQFLFEYFSETQRNKGNFPGRFSGRQFSNSRSEMNVSTLELGDSALYLCASSDRVAYEQYFGPGTRLTVT.

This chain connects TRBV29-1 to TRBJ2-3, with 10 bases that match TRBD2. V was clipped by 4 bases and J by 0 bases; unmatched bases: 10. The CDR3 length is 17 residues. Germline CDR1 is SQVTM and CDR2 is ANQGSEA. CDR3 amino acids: CSVGSSGGRGSTDTQYF. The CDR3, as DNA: TGCAGCGTTGGGTCTAGCGGGGGCCGAGGGAGCACAGATACGCAGTATTTT.

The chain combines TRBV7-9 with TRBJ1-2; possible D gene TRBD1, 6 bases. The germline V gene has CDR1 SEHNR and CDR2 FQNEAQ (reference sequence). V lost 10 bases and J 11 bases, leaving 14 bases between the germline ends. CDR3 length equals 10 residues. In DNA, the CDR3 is TGTGCCACCTACAGGGTGCGGTACACCTTC. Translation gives CATYRVRYTF.